Detailed here is one TCR beta chain. This clonotype was counted many times. The specificity of this receptor is unknown. It has no much larger one-base neighbor in the sample; base qualities were not kept. Instrument on record: Illumina HiSeq 2000. TCR beta chain libraries were generated by multiplex PCR amplification. High-throughput sequencing was used to analyze the amplified TCR beta chain products. The public reads were reprocessed in TCRdb via fastp at Q25 and MiXCR, keeping in-frame beta chains. CDR3 protein duplicates are merged, each entry listing the most common genes and DNA. This sample is represented by approximately 89,000 distinct CDR3 sequences; approximately 30% of them were singletons. The ten largest clones take up around 8.1% of the sample. V is shortened by 1 base, J by 3 bases, and the region joining them spans 24 bases. The CDR3, cysteine through phenylalanine, is 19 amino acids long. CDR3 DNA only is kept here, 57 bases in frame from base 1. Sequences SGHVS (CDR1) and FQNEAQ (CDR2) are obtained from the germline V gene.

Lymph node samples came from the axillary draining lymph nodes of breast cancer patients. The sample comes from a study of breast tumors, draining lymph nodes, adjacent tissues (dated by TCRdb to between 2015 and 2016). About the investigation overall: In breast cancer patients, the study compared the TCR beta repertoires of tumor, adjacent nontumor tissue and axillary lymph nodes. In human breast cancer, the study set out to evaluate how tumor, surrounding tissue and draining lymph node repertoires relate to one another and whether T cells may move between these sites. Study-level results and caveats: Tumor T-cell repertoires showed less diversity than lymph node repertoires and more diversity than nontumor tissue repertoires, and tumor T-cell repertoires showed preferential V and J gene usage. The data were considered consistent with most tumor T cells being derived from the lymph node and subsequently expanding within tumor tissue. The study presented the conclusion that tumor T cells originate in lymph nodes as consistent with a hypothesis, not as something directly demonstrated. Tumor and nontumor tissue repertoires were found to be significantly more similar in luminal-like than in basal-like breast cancer.

The receptor's source is a female donor with breast cancer. Some clones in this sample may be carry-over from other donors' samples. The sample was axillary lymph node tissue. The chain is assembled from TRBV7-8 and TRBJ1-2, and TRBD1 may be the D gene, going by 6 matching bases. The CDR3 region: CASSLEWGGAETRDYGYTF. In nucleotide form, the sequence is TGTGCCAGCAGCTTAGAGTGGGGGGGGGCGGAAACTCGCGACTATGGCTACACCTTC.